Each of the 27 T cell receptor beta chains below was sequenced from the same sample in a study of T cell clonotyping in hematopoietic cell transplantation. This table comes from immunoSEQ multiplex PCR, and its TCRdb copy is limited to in-frame clones, with some not included. The data hold 15,000 to 20,000 clones, with 70% to 85% observed a single time. As for time point: recipient sample about 28 days before transplant, after cytoreduction. The sequences come from peripheral blood mononuclear cells, collected before stem cell transplant. The receptors were gathered from a man aged 60-69 years with acute myeloid leukemia. Some clones in this sample may be carry-over from other donors' samples.

The chain links TRBV10-3 to TRBJ2-7, with D perhaps assigned TRBD1 or TRBD2 (6 bases each). CDR1 and CDR2 (germline): ENHRY, SYGVKD. The CDR3 runs to 13 residues. Between the trimmed V and J ends, which lost 10 bases and 7 bases, there was a span of 20 bases. The CDR3 nucleotides are TGTGCCACCGGGGGTGAGGGGGTGAGGGAGCAGTACTTC. It specifies CATGGEGVREQYF.

The V gene is TRBV9, the J gene TRBJ2-3; 8 bases agree with TRBD2. This CDR3 comprises 16 residues. Per the germline V gene, CDR1 is SGDLS and CDR2 is YYNGEE. The V and J ends lost 6 bases and 0 bases, in that order; junction bases with no gene match: 9. This chain's CDR3 is CASTELAEPSTDTQYF. The CDR3 DNA sequence: TGTGCCAGCACCGAACTAGCGGAACCTAGCACAGATACGCAGTATTTT.

This chain joins TRBV5-4 and TRBJ2-5; D is perhaps TRBD1 or TRBD2 (5 bases each). The CDR3 runs 14 residues. V lost 4 bases and J lost 1, with 11 bases in between. Per the germline V gene, CDR1 is SGHNT and CDR2 is YYREEE (reference sequence). The CDR3 loop reads CASSLPGAQETQYF. The CDR3 nucleotides are TGTGCCAGCAGCCTACCCGGGGCCCAAGAGACCCAGTACTTC.

V usage is TRBV11-3 and J usage is TRBJ2-1; 7 bases fit TRBD2. V was pared by 1 base and J by 3 bases, with 0 bases of the junction left unmatched. The germline gives CDR1 SGHNT, CDR2 YENEEA. The CDR3 contains 14 residues. This chain's CDR3 is CASSLAGGYNEQFF. The CDR3, as DNA: TGTGCCAGCAGCTTAGCGGGGGGCTACAATGAGCAGTTCTTC.

The CDR3 region is CAWRPPHVEGGVYGELFF. CDR3 nucleotides: TGTGCCTGGAGGCCCCCCCACGTGGAGGGCGGGGTGTACGGGGAGCTGTTTTTT. The chain has TRBV30 and TRBJ2-2; maybe TRBD2 (6 bases). The germline gives CDR1 GTSNPN, CDR2 SVGIG (reference sequence). This CDR3 is built from 18 residues. V was cut by 3 bases and J by 7 bases, with 27 bases left in between.

This sequence joins TRBV2 and TRBJ1-4; 7 bases match TRBD1. Germline V gene sequence: CDR1 SNHLY, CDR2 FYNNEI. This CDR3 spans 14 amino acids. V lost 7 bases to trimming and J lost 8 bases; unmatched junction nucleotides: 10. CDR3 sequence (DNA): TGTGCCAGCAAACAGGGGTCGAAGCGGGAAAAACTGTTTTTT. Translating it yields CASKQGSKREKLFF.

The V and J genes are TRBV9 and TRBJ1-1; TRBD1 agrees at 7 bases. Germline values: CDR1 SGDLS, CDR2 YYNGEE. V lost 4 bases to trimming and J lost 1 base; unmatched junction nucleotides: 4. The CDR3 loop spans 14 amino acids. The CDR3 DNA follows: TGTGCCAGCAGCACTACAGGGGAGAACACTGAAGCTTTCTTT. Protein: CASSTTGENTEAFF.

This chain links TRBV25-1 with TRBJ2-5, with D perhaps TRBD1 (6 bases). The CDR3 runs 15 residues. V lost 2 bases and J lost 3, with 13 bases in between. CDR1 is MGHDK and CDR2 is SYGVNS in the germline V gene. CDR3 bases: TGTGCCAGCAGTGAAATTGGGTCAGGGGAAGAGACCCAGTACTTC. Amino acids: CASSEIGSGEETQYF.

The chain carries TRBV10-3 and TRBJ2-7, with TRBD2 as a possible D gene (6 bases). V was cut by 0 bases and J by 4 bases, with 7 bases left in between. Germline-derived CDR1 and CDR2 are ENHRY and SYGVKD. There are 13 residues in the CDR3. The CDR3 spells CAISESGGYEQYF. The CDR3 DNA reads TGTGCCATCAGTGAGTCTGGGGGGTACGAGCAGTACTTC.

The V and J genes are TRBV30 and TRBJ2-7, with a possible D match to TRBD1 (6 bases). CDR3 length: 13 amino acids. Trimming shortened V by 5 bases and J by 5 bases, and 16 bases separated the two germline ends. CDR1 is GTSNPN and CDR2 is SVGIG in the germline V gene (reference sequence). As DNA, the CDR3 is TGTGCCTGGTCGAACAGGGTTGATAACGAGCAGTACTTC. Amino acid sequence: CAWSNRVDNEQYF.

The chain is built from TRBV5-4 and TRBJ1-6; D ambiguous. Germline-derived CDR1 and CDR2 are SGHNT and YYREEE (reference sequence). The CDR3 extends over 16 amino acids. V lost 3 bases to trimming and J lost 9 bases, with 19 bases between them. Here the CDR3 reads CASSSGGEKVSSPLHF. As DNA, the CDR3 is TGTGCCAGCAGCTCGGGTGGCGAGAAGGTGAGTTCACCCCTCCACTTT.

This chain connects TRBV7-3 to TRBJ2-1; maybe TRBD2 (5 bases). This CDR3 spans 13 amino acids. The germline V gene encodes CDR1 SGHTA and CDR2 FQGTGA. Trimming shortened V by 5 bases and J by 9 bases, and 14 bases separated the two germline ends. The CDR3 loop reads CASSLSRGSEQFF. Here the CDR3 DNA reads TGTGCCAGCAGCCTCTCCAGAGGGAGTGAGCAGTTCTTC.

The chain has TRBV2 and TRBJ2-6; no reliable D call. The V gene's germline CDR1 is SNHLY and CDR2 FYNNEI. The CDR3 loop spans 15 amino acids. The V and J ends lost 4 bases and 0 bases respectively, with 7 bases between them. The CDR3 reads CASSAGFSGANVLTF. DNA for the CDR3: TGTGCCAGCAGTGCTGGGTTCTCTGGGGCCAACGTCCTGACTTTC.

The chain uses TRBV9 and TRBJ2-3, with D possibly matching TRBD2 (6 bases). Germline lookup yields CDR1 SGDLS and CDR2 YYNGEE. V lost 0 bases, J lost 2 bases, and 10 bases lay in between. The CDR3 contains 15 residues. The DNA of the CDR3 is TGTGCCAGCAGCGTAGATGGCGGGGTCACAGATACGCAGTATTTT. Its protein product is CASSVDGGVTDTQYF.

Only a few counts were recorded for this clone. Given a much more abundant clone one base away, this may be a read error. The chain combines TRBV27 with TRBJ2-7, with unresolved D. The length of the CDR3 is 14 residues. Germline assignment: CDR1 MNHEY and CDR2 SMNVEV (reference sequence). V gave up 0 bases and J gave up 2 bases, with 8 bases separating them. CDR3 bases: TGTGCCAGCAGTTTATCGTCCAGACCCTACGAGCAGTACTTC. Amino acids: CASSLSSRPYEQYF.

The V and J genes are TRBV30 and TRBJ1-3, with a weak D call TRBD1 (6 bases). V lost 2 bases and J lost 0, with 14 bases in between. This CDR3 comprises 16 residues. Looked up from germline, CDR1 is GTSNPN and CDR2 is SVGIG (reference sequence). CDR3 in DNA: TGTGCCTGGAGTAGGAACGGACAGCACTCTGGAAACACCATATATTTT. Protein product: CAWSRNGQHSGNTIYF.

The chain combines TRBV5-1 with TRBJ2-3, with 7 positions matching TRBD1. Germline trimming cut 0 bases from V and 2 bases from J; bases unmatched to any gene: 6. The CDR3 spans 16 residues. Germline V gene data show CDR1 as SGHRS and CDR2 as YFSETQ. In nucleotides, the CDR3 is TGCGCCAGCAGCTTGGGATACAGGGGTTCCACAGATACGCAGTATTTT. Protein: CASSLGYRGSTDTQYF.

The J gene is TRBJ2-3, the V gene TRBV29-1; D gene uncertain. V lost 7 bases and J lost 0, with 14 bases in between. The CDR3 is 14 amino acids. Germline CDR1 SQVTM, CDR2 ANQGSEA. CDR3 DNA sequence: TGCAGCGCCTATACTTTCGCTAGCACAGATACGCAGTATTTT. It specifies CSAYTFASTDTQYF.

With regard to this clone: Within the sample, other DNA sequences also encode this same CDR3. This chain connects TRBV15 to TRBJ1-1; the D is unclear. Trimming took off 0 bases at V and 2 bases at J, with 7 bases between the two ends. Germline loops: CDR1 LNHNV, CDR2 YYDKDF (reference sequence). The CDR3 has 14 residues. The CDR3 coding sequence is TGTGCCACCAGCAGAGATCACAGCAACACTGAAGCTTTCTTT. This gives the protein CATSRDHSNTEAFF.

This sequence joins TRBV9 and TRBJ2-1; D possibly corresponds to TRBD1 (5 bases). The germline V gene encodes CDR1 SGDLS and CDR2 YYNGEE. This CDR3 has 15 amino acids. The V gene lost 4 bases and the J gene lost 0 bases, with 11 bases spanning the gap. CDR3 protein: CASSPQGNSYNEQFF. The CDR3 nucleotides are TGTGCCAGCAGCCCCCAGGGAAACTCCTACAATGAGCAGTTCTTC.

V gene TRBV18 combines with J gene TRBJ1-5, with 9 bases that match TRBD1. J gave up 3 bases and V 6 bases, and 3 bases lay outside the gene matches. This CDR3 contains 14 residues. Germline lookup yields CDR1 KGHSH and CDR2 LQKENI. The DNA of the CDR3 is TGTGCCAGCTCCCGGACAGGGGACAATCAGCCCCAGCATTTT. Protein: CASSRTGDNQPQHF.

The V and J genes are TRBV19 and TRBJ1-2, with D possibly matching TRBD1 (5 bases). The CDR3 spans 14 residues. V lost 4 bases to trimming and J lost 5 bases, with 14 bases between them. Germline CDR1 is LNHDA and CDR2 is SQIVND (reference sequence). Written as DNA, the CDR3 is TGTGCCAGTAGTACCGACAGTGCCCTGTATGGCTACACCTTC. It codes for CASSTDSALYGYTF.

This sequence joins TRBV5-1 and TRBJ1-1, with D possibly matching TRBD1 (6 bases). The germline CDR1 and CDR2 sequences are SGHRS and YFSETQ. Trimming took off 3 bases at V and 5 bases at J, with 17 bases between the two ends. CDR3 length: 15 residues. CDR3 amino acids: CASSSGGLEGTEAFF. CDR3 in DNA: TGCGCCAGCAGCTCCGGGGGCCTCGAAGGTACTGAAGCTTTCTTT.

This clone is judged medium-sized. V and J are TRBV27 and TRBJ2-3, with TRBD1 matching 8 bases. V lost 6 bases, J lost 5 bases, and 4 bases stayed unmatched. The CDR3 has 13 residues. Germline V gives CDR1 MNHEY, CDR2 SMNVEV (reference sequence). The CDR3 is CASRTGAVDTQYF. As DNA, the CDR3 is TGTGCCAGCAGGACAGGGGCCGTAGATACGCAGTATTTT.

This clone was seen just once. V and J are TRBV2 and TRBJ1-4; TRBD1 is a possible D gene (6 bases). Trimming took 9 bases from V and 3 from J, leaving 11 bases between them. CDR3 length: 13 residues. Germline-derived CDR1 and CDR2 are SNHLY and FYNNEI. The CDR3 protein is CARRTVANEKLFF. CDR3 in DNA: TGTGCCAGGAGGACAGTCGCTAATGAAAAACTGTTTTTT.

The chain combines TRBV4-2 with TRBJ1-1; no firm D call. V was clipped by 4 bases and J by 0 bases, with 12 bases between them. The germline CDR1 and CDR2 sequences are LGHNA and YNFKEQ. The CDR3 sequence is 15 residues long. CDR3 sequence reads: CASSRAETLNTEAFF. The CDR3 nucleotides read TGTGCCAGCAGCCGGGCAGAGACACTGAACACTGAAGCTTTCTTT.

The chain is built from TRBV5-1 and TRBJ2-5, with D possibly being TRBD1 or TRBD2 (5 bases each). Germline-derived CDR1 and CDR2 are SGHRS and YFSETQ. The CDR3 totals 13 residues. With 7 bases removed from V and 5 bases from J, the gap between germline ends came to 15 bases. The CDR3 region is CASYSQGGETQYF. The CDR3 nucleotides are TGCGCCAGCTACAGTCAGGGCGGGGAGACCCAGTACTTC.